Listed here is a single T cell receptor (beta chain). Its antigen is currently unknown. TCRdb re-called the 5' RACE reads and gives one entry per CDR3 protein, without DNA. The table for this sample gives some 410,000 distinct CDR3 sequences. The sample originates from a study of T cells expressing NK-cell markers. Study as a whole: Among eight sequenced donors, seven carried HCMV seropositivity while one was seronegative. Study outcomes and limitations: For 6 or 7 donors, the dominant NKG2C+ clonotypes made up about 1.0-8% of their CD8+ T cells.

The CDR3 spans 16 residues. Sequencing was carried out using blood T cells: a sorted CD56 or NKG2C T cell subset, CD4+ or CD8+ T cells, or bulk PBMC T cells (not recorded which). This sequence joins TRBV21-1 and TRBJ2-1; TCRdb outputs TRBD1, but without DNA this stays unchecked. TRBV21-1 is assigned pseudogene status. The source is a woman between 18 and 70 years old in good health. The CDR3 loop reads CATQTVRTGWDNEQFF.